These 28 T cell receptor beta chains were all obtained from the same sample, sequenced in a study of a mutant IDH1 vaccine in newly diagnosed glioma (dated by TCRdb to the early 2020s). Library preparation used the immunoSEQ multiplex PCR assay. As stored in TCRdb, this immuneACCESS dataset retains in-frame rearrangements with V and J assigned. A fraction of the clones does not appear; measured against another copy, unresolved V genes explain less than half of the discrepancy, and the remainder lacks a known reason. This sample is represented by around 58,000 clones; 75% to 85% of them were singletons. The ten largest clones represent approximately 3.1% of the sample. Their antigens are not known. The time point label on this specimen signifies: week 5, during vaccination. Each vaccine dose was 300 ug of a 20-mer mutant IDH1 peptide in Montanide, given subcutaneously with topical imiquimod. This material consisted of PBMCs, taken from a glioma patient whose treatment included an IDH1 peptide vaccine. These receptors all stem from a man aged 25-45 years with glioma.

V gene TRBV6-5 combines with J gene TRBJ1-1, with D maybe TRBD1 (6 bases). This CDR3 comprises 13 residues. Germline V CDR1 and CDR2: MNHEY, SVGAGI. The ends were cut back, 7 bases at V and 2 bases at J, with 11 bases in the middle. This CDR3 reads CASINRVNTEAFF. DNA of the CDR3: TGTGCCAGCATTAACAGGGTTAACACTGAAGCTTTCTTT.

This chain links TRBV29-1 with TRBJ2-2; 7 positions agree with TRBD1. Germline CDR1 reads SQVTM; CDR2 reads ANQGSEA. The CDR3 runs 14 residues. Trimming at V came to 6 bases and at J to 2 bases, leaving 6 bases not matched to a gene. The CDR3 DNA is TGCAGCGTCCTGACAGGGATTAACACCGGGGAGCTGTTTTTT. As protein: CSVLTGINTGELFF.

The V gene is TRBV14, the J gene TRBJ2-1; 7 bases align to TRBD2. This CDR3 contains 16 residues. V lost 0 bases, J lost 7 bases, and 9 bases stayed unmatched. Germline CDR1 SGHDN, CDR2 FVKESK. The CDR3 spells CASSQDLGEGTNEQFF. The CDR3 region has the DNA TGTGCCAGCAGCCAAGATCTCGGGGAGGGGACGAATGAGCAGTTCTTC.

This clone has a handful of counts. This chain links TRBV6-1 with TRBJ1-5; 8 positions agree with TRBD1. The CDR3 has 13 amino acids. J was trimmed by 9 bases and V by 6 bases; bases with no gene match: 7. The germline CDR1 and CDR2 sequences are MNHNS and SASEGT. The CDR3, as DNA: TGTGCCAGCAGGGAGACAGGGGAGCGGCCCCAGCATTTT. Its translation is CASRETGERPQHF.

Here the CDR3 DNA reads TGTGCCAGCAGCGTAGCCTCGAGCACAGATACGCAGTATTTT. Translated: CASSVASSTDTQYF. V and J are TRBV9 and TRBJ2-3, with no clear D. Germline values: CDR1 SGDLS, CDR2 YYNGEE. Deletions cut 0 bases from V and 0 bases from J, with 5 bases between. The length of the CDR3 is 14 residues.

This sequence joins TRBV6-6 and TRBJ2-3; tentatively, D is TRBD1 or TRBD2 (6 bases each). V was trimmed by 6 bases and J by 6 bases, leaving 22 bases between them. The length of the CDR3 is 16 residues. CDR1 is MNHNY, CDR2 SVGAGI, per germline (reference sequence). The CDR3 coding sequence is TGTGCCAGCAGACAAACAGGGAGGAGGGTTCGGGATACGCAGTATTTT. Its protein is CASRQTGRRVRDTQYF.

The CDR3 DNA reads TGTGCCAGTAGTATGGGGGGCAATGAGCAGTTCTTC. It yields the protein CASSMGGNEQFF. The chain employs TRBV19 and TRBJ2-1, with a weak D call TRBD2 (6 bases). The germline V gene has CDR1 LNHDA and CDR2 SQIVND (reference sequence). The length of the CDR3 is 12 residues. The V and J ends lost 3 bases and 6 bases respectively, with 6 bases between them.

The J gene is TRBJ1-2, the V gene TRBV10-3; 8 positions agree with TRBD1. V dropped 4 bases and J dropped 2; count of bases not matched to a gene: 3. The germline gives CDR1 ENHRY, CDR2 SYGVKD. CDR3 size: 14 residues. The CDR3 region is CAISGRTGNYGYTF. The CDR3 region has the DNA TGTGCCATCAGTGGGAGGACAGGGAACTATGGCTACACCTTC.

The CDR3 reads CASSSFGSYNSPLHF. For the CDR3, the DNA is TGTGCCAGCAGTTCCTTTGGCTCCTATAATTCACCCCTCCACTTT. V gene TRBV5-5 combines with J gene TRBJ1-6; D is unclear. With 5 bases removed from V and 0 bases from J, the gap between germline ends came to 9 bases. The CDR3 is 15 amino acids. The germline V gene encodes CDR1 SGHKS and CDR2 YYEKEE (reference sequence).

The chain carries TRBV19 and TRBJ2-2, with D unresolved. The CDR3 sequence is 17 residues long. Per the germline V gene, CDR1 is LNHDA and CDR2 is SQIVND (reference sequence). The V gene lost 10 bases and the J gene lost 3 bases, with 24 bases spanning the gap. The CDR3 is CATRRVELGPHTGELFF. CDR3 nucleotides: TGTGCCACTCGACGGGTCGAACTCGGGCCGCACACCGGGGAGCTGTTTTTT.

This sequence joins TRBV9 and TRBJ2-3, with TRBD2 identical over 16 bases. Germline V lookup: CDR1 SGDLS, CDR2 YYNGEE. V lost 4 bases and J lost 4; bases outside the gene matches: 6. The CDR3 is 17 residues long. CDR3: CASSLGLAGGPADTQYF. The CDR3 DNA reads TGTGCCAGCAGCTTGGGACTAGCGGGGGGGCCCGCAGATACGCAGTATTTT.

The chain joins TRBV6-5 to TRBJ1-1; tentative D call: TRBD1 (6 bases). This CDR3 is built from 15 residues. Germline V gene sequence: CDR1 MNHEY, CDR2 SVGAGI. V shed 6 bases and J shed 0 bases, with 14 bases lying between them. The CDR3 nucleotides are TGTGCCAGCAGCCGGAGGGAGGGGGTGAACACTGAAGCTTTCTTT. It specifies CASSRREGVNTEAFF.

The genes are TRBV19 and TRBJ2-7; perhaps TRBD1 as D (6 bases). CDR3 length: 14 residues. V lost 5 bases and J 0 bases, leaving 11 bases between the germline ends. Germline V gene data show CDR1 as LNHDA and CDR2 as SQIVND (reference sequence). CDR3 nucleotides: TGTGCCAGTAGTCCGCGGACAGCCTCCTACGAGCAGTACTTC. Translated: CASSPRTASYEQYF.

This clone has a single count. This CDR3 is CASSITYPSGGLTDTQYF. The DNA of the CDR3 is TGTGCCAGTAGTATCACTTACCCTAGCGGGGGACTCACAGATACGCAGTATTTT. This chain uses TRBV19 with TRBJ2-3; 10 nucleotides align to TRBD2. The junction had 11 bases not matched to a gene; V was cut back by 3 bases and J by 2 bases. Germline CDR1 LNHDA, CDR2 SQIVND (reference sequence). The CDR3 is 18 residues long.

The J gene is TRBJ2-1, the V gene TRBV10-3, with 10 bases that match TRBD2. The CDR3 is 13 amino acids. Trimming took 10 bases from V and 8 from J; bases not matched to a gene: 8. Germline assignment: CDR1 ENHRY and CDR2 SYGVKD. CDR3 DNA sequence: TGTGCCACCGAGCGGGGGGGTACCTATGAGCAGTTCTTC. It encodes CATERGGTYEQFF.

The V gene is TRBV7-2, the J gene TRBJ2-3; 11 bases line up with TRBD2. Trimming removed 5 bases from V and 4 bases from J; junction bases left unmatched: 5. This CDR3 has 15 residues. The germline gives CDR1 SGHTA, CDR2 FQGNSA. The CDR3 DNA is TGTGCCAGCAGCCACCTAGCGGGGGGTGCAGATACGCAGTATTTT. Its protein product is CASSHLAGGADTQYF.

This chain joins TRBV5-4 and TRBJ1-6, with 9 bases aligning to TRBD1. V shed 4 bases and J 0 bases; nucleotides not matched to a gene: 8. The germline V gene encodes CDR1 SGHNT and CDR2 YYREEE (reference sequence). This CDR3 region has 18 residues. The DNA for the CDR3 is TGTGCCAGCAGCCTTGGACAGGGGATGAGCTCCTATAATTCACCCCTCCACTTT. Translated, it gives CASSLGQGMSSYNSPLHF. Combining the CDR3 with reference TRBV5-4 and TRBJ1-6 gives the whole variable domain ETGVTQSPTHLIKTRGQQVTLRCSSQSGHNTVSWYQQALGQGPQFIFQYYREEENGRGNFPPRFSGLQFPNYSSELNVNALELDDSALYLCASSLGQGMSSYNSPLHFGNGTRLTVT.

The rearrangement links TRBV4-1 to TRBJ2-5, with D possibly matching TRBD1 (5 bases). The assigned J gene may be wrong: the sequence end matches TRBJ2-7 better. Germline assignment: CDR1 MGHRA and CDR2 YSYEKL. This CDR3 has 15 amino acids. Here the CDR3 reads CASSHTWGGSYEQYF. The CDR3, as DNA: TGCGCCAGCAGCCACACTTGGGGCGGTTCCTACGAGCAGTACTTC.

This chain connects TRBV5-6 to TRBJ2-2; TRBD1 aligns across 7 bases. CDR3 length equals 15 residues. Germline-derived CDR1 and CDR2 are SGHDT and YYEEEE. J lost 4 bases, V lost 4 bases, and 7 bases had no gene match. Written as DNA, the CDR3 is TGTGCCAGCAGCATAGACAGGGACCGCACCGGGGAGCTGTTTTTT. Translated: CASSIDRDRTGELFF.

The chain carries TRBV7-8 and TRBJ2-1; TRBD2 aligns across 12 bases. Germline V gene lookup returns CDR1 SGHVS and CDR2 FQNEAQ. V trimming: 5 bases; J trimming: 2 bases; junction bases outside the gene matches: 7. The CDR3 is made up of 17 amino acids. CDR3 nucleotides: TGTGCCAGCAGCCTAAGACTAGCGGGGGAGGCCTACAATGAGCAGTTCTTC. Residues: CASSLRLAGEAYNEQFF.

The chain joins TRBV15 to TRBJ2-7, with D possibly matching TRBD2 (5 bases). Germline-derived CDR1 and CDR2 are LNHNV and YYDKDF (reference sequence). V lost 1 base to trimming and J lost 1 base, with 11 bases between them. The CDR3 is made up of 15 amino acids. CDR3 sequence: CATSRGEFQSYEQYF. The DNA for the CDR3 is TGTGCCACCAGCAGAGGGGAGTTCCAATCCTACGAGCAGTACTTC.

The chain uses TRBV6-6 and TRBJ1-5; TRBD1 might be the D (6 bases). V lost 8 bases and J 7 bases, leaving 12 bases between the germline ends. In germline, CDR1 is MNHNY, CDR2 SVGAGI (reference sequence). The CDR3 extends over 12 amino acids. CDR3 in DNA: TGTGCCAGCGAGGGGGGCGGGCAGCCCCAGCATTTT. Protein: CASEGGGQPQHF.

The V and J genes are TRBV27 and TRBJ1-4; no clear D gene. CDR1 is MNHEY, CDR2 SMNVEV, per germline (reference sequence). This CDR3 spans 15 amino acids. With 0 bases removed from V and 8 bases from J, the gap between germline ends came to 13 bases. CDR3 in DNA: TGTGCCAGCAGTTTATCTGGCAGACAAAGGGAAAAACTGTTTTTT. It codes for CASSLSGRQREKLFF.

This chain joins TRBV5-1 and TRBJ2-7, with 8 bases matching TRBD2. With 2 bases clipped from V and 2 bases from J, the junction kept 6 bases outside the gene matches. This CDR3 contains 15 residues. The germline V gene has CDR1 SGHRS and CDR2 YFSETQ. DNA for the CDR3: TGCGCCAGCAGCTTTTCCCCGGGGGGGGCCTACGAGCAGTACTTC. This gives the protein CASSFSPGGAYEQYF.

The CDR3 DNA reads as TGTGCCAGCAGTGAAATAGCGAATTTGCATGACGAGCAGTACTTC. Protein: CASSEIANLHDEQYF. V and J are TRBV2 and TRBJ2-5; weak D call: TRBD2 (5 bases). The better agreement between TRBJ2-7 and the DNA end casts doubt on the J call. The CDR3 consists of 15 residues. Germline V lookup: CDR1 SNHLY, CDR2 FYNNEI.

This chain links TRBV18 with TRBJ1-4; no clear D gene. The CDR3 totals 16 residues. With 6 bases removed from V and 8 bases from J, the gap between germline ends came to 22 bases. Per germline, CDR1 KGHSH and CDR2 LQKENI. CDR3 in DNA: TGTGCCAGCTCTCCCAGTCGGACGAATCAAGGAGAAAAACTGTTTTTT. Protein product: CASSPSRTNQGEKLFF.

The chain couples TRBV29-1 to TRBJ1-2; 7 bases match TRBD1. The CDR3 is made up of 14 amino acids. Germline-derived CDR1 and CDR2 are SQVTM and ANQGSEA. V lost 5 bases to trimming and J lost 3 bases; unmatched junction nucleotides: 9. The CDR3 nucleotides are TGCAGCGTTATGAGGGGGCAGGGAGACTATGGCTACACCTTC. It specifies CSVMRGQGDYGYTF.

The chain has TRBV19 and TRBJ2-5, with D maybe TRBD1 (6 bases). The J call is uncertain, as TRBJ2-7 better fits the DNA end. Germline CDR1 is LNHDA and CDR2 is SQIVND (reference sequence). The CDR3 contains 14 residues. In nucleotides, the CDR3 is TGTGCCAGTTCAGGGGCAGGGAGCTCCTACGAGCAGTACTTC. It codes for CASSGAGSSYEQYF.